This TCR beta chain originates from a study of blood T cell repertoires in COVID-19. The assay was immunoSEQ multiplex PCR, and TCRdb's table has in-frame clones only and misses some. The sample contains 300,000 to 500,000 clones, 70% to 90% of which appear only once. This CDR3 is built from 14 residues. Germline values: CDR1 LNHDA, CDR2 SQIVND (reference sequence). Trimming took 7 bases from V and 1 from J, leaving 13 bases between them. This chain uses TRBV19 with TRBJ1-1; D might be TRBD1 (5 bases). The sample comprised PBMCs or T cells enriched from blood (not recorded which). This clonotype was obtained from a woman in her thirties or forties with acute COVID-19. The CDR3 bases are TGTGCCAGTATTCGGGGGACGGGGAACACTGAAGCTTTCTTT. Translated, it gives CASIRGTGNTEAFF.